This T cell receptor beta chain was documented in a study of blood T cell repertoires in COVID-19. Study at large: The United States, Italy and Spain were the sources of the acute and convalescent COVID-19 samples. Sources were T cells, B-cell-depleted T cells, or PBMCs; the material itself was cDNA or gDNA.

The V and J ends lost 0 bases and 5 bases respectively, with 11 bases between them. CDR1 and CDR2 (germline): SGDLS, YYNGEE. This CDR3 comprises 14 residues. The Seattle site enrolled patients during active infection and followed them longitudinally. Original processing methods: Estimates of nucleated cell counts were drawn from the amplification of reference gene primers. Generated by immunoSEQ multiplex PCR, the TCRdb table keeps only in-frame clones and is missing some. The V and J calls and clone size were taken over from that table, and D and trimming were inferred from the DNA. Among hundreds of thousands of clones listed, more than 75% were seen once.

Sequencing input: peripheral blood. The clonotype was recovered from a woman aged 45-65 years with COVID-19, enrolled during active disease. The chain employs TRBV9 and TRBJ2-5, with D maybe TRBD2 (6 bases). CDR3 DNA sequence: TGTGCCAGCAGCGTAGAGGCAGGGAGGGAGACCCAGTACTTC. It translates to CASSVEAGRETQYF.